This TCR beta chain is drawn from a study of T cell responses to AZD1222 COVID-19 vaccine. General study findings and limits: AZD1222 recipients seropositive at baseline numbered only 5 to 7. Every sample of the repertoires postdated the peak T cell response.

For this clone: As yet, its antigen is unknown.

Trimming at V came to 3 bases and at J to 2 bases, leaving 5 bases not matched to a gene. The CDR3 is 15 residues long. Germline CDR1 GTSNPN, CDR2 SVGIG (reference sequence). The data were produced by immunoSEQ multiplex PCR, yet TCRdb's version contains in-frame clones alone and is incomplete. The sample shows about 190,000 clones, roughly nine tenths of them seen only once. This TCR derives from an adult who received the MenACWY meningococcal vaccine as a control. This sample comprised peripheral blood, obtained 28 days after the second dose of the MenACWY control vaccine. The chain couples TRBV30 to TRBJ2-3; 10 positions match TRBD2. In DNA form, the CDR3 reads TGTGCCTGGAGCTCTCTAGCGGGAGTCACAGATACGCAGTATTTT. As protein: CAWSSLAGVTDTQYF.